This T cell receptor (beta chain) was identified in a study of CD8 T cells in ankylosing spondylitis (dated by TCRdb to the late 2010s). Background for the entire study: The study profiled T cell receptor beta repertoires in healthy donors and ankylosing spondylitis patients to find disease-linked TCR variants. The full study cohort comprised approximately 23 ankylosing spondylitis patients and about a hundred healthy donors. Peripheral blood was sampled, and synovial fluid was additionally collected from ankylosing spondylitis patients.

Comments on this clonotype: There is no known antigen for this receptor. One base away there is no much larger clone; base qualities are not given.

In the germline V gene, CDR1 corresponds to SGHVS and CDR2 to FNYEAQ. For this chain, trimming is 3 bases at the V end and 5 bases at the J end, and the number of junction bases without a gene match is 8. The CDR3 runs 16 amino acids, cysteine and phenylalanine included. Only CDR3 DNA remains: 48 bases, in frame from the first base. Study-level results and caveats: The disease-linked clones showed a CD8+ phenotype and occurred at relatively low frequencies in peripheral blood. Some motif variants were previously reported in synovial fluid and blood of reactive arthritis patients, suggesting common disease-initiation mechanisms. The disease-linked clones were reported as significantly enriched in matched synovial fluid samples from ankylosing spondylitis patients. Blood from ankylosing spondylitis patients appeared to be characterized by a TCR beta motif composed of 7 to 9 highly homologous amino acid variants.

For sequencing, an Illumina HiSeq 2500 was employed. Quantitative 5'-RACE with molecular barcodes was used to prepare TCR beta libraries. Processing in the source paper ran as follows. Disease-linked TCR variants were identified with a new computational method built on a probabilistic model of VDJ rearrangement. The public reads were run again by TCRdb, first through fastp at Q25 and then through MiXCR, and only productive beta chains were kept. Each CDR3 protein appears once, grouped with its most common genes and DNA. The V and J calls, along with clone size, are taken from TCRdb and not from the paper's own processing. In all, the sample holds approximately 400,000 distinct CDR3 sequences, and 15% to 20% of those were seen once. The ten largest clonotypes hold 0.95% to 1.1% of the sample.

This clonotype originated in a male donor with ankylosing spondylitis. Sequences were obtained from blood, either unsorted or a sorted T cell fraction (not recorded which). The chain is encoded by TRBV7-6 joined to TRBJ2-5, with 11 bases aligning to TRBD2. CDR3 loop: CASSFSTSGSGETQYF. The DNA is TGTGCCAGCAGCTTTTCTACTAGCGGGAGTGGGGAGACCCAGTACTTC.